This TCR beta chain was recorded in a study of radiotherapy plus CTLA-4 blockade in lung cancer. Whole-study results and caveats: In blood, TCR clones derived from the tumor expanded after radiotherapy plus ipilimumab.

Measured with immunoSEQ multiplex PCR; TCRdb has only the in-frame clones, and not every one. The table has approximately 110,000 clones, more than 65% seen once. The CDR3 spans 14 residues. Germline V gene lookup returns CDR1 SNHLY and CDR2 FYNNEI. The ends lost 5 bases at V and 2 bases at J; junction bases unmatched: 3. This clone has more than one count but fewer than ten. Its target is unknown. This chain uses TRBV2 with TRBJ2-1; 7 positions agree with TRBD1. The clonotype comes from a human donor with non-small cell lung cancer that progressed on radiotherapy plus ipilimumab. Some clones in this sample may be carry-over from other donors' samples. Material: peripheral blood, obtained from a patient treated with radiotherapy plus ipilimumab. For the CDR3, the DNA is TGTGCCAGCAGTCGACAGGGTACCTACAATGAGCAGTTCTTC. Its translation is CASSRQGTYNEQFF.